Listed here are 4 T cell receptor beta chains from one sample, sequenced in a study of identical twins. Each CDR3 protein gets one entry after TCRdb re-called the 5' RACE reads with MiXCR. The profile shows 600,000 to 850,000 distinct CDR3 sequences, 15% to 20% of them singletons. These data were also filed under a second study, of T cells expressing NK-cell markers.

Sequenced sample: PBMCs. The receptors were gathered from a woman under 30 in good health.

The chain has TRBV20-1 and TRBJ1-2; D gene unclear. The length of the CDR3 is 13 residues. The V gene lost 0 bases and the J gene lost 8 bases, with 13 bases spanning the gap. Germline values: CDR1 DFQATT, CDR2 SNEGSKA (reference sequence). In DNA form, the CDR3 reads TGCAGTGCTAGAGATCAGTCCCCGCGGGGCTACACCTTC. Its protein product is CSARDQSPRGYTF.

This clonotype occurred a few times. The chain is built from TRBV7-9 and TRBJ1-6, with D perhaps TRBD1 (5 bases). The germline gives CDR1 SEHNR, CDR2 FQNEAQ (reference sequence). This CDR3 comprises 15 residues. The V gene lost 2 bases and the J gene lost 10 bases, with 15 bases spanning the gap. CDR3 nucleotides: TGTGCCAGCAGCTTAATGGTCGGGGGGTGGTCACCCCTCCACTTT. Translated: CASSLMVGGWSPLHF. The whole variable domain, filled in from reference TRBV7-9 and TRBJ1-6, reads DTGVSQNPRHKITKRGQNVTFRCDPISEHNRLYWYRQTLGQGPEFLTYFQNEAQLEKSRLLSDRFSAERPKGSFSTLEIQRTEQGDSAMYLCASSLMVGGWSPLHFGNGTRLTVT.

This chain links TRBV4-1 with TRBJ1-2; 7 bases match TRBD1. From germline, CDR1 is MGHRA and CDR2 YSYEKL. Trimming at V came to 1 base and at J to 4 bases, leaving 6 bases not matched to a gene. CDR3 size: 15 residues. The CDR3 coding sequence is TGCGCCAGCAGCCAAGCCGACCGGGACAGCTATGGCTACACCTTC. Translated, it gives CASSQADRDSYGYTF.

This clonotype was seen more than once but under ten times. The V gene is TRBV6-1, the J gene TRBJ1-5; D uncertain. The V end lost 6 bases, the J end lost 1 base, and 10 bases lay between the germline ends. The CDR3 spans 14 residues. Germline V gives CDR1 MNHNS, CDR2 SASEGT. For the CDR3, the DNA is TGTGCCAGCAGCAACGGGTGGAGCAATCAGCCCCAGCATTTT. Translating gives CASSNGWSNQPQHF.